The 13 T cell receptor beta chains listed next were all sequenced from one sample in a study of blood T cell repertoires in COVID-19. TCRdb keeps only in-frame clones here, not all; method: immunoSEQ multiplex PCR. The sample includes approximately 46,000 clones, approximately 82% of them seen just once. Sequenced material: peripheral blood. All receptors derive from a human donor in a cohort sampled during active COVID-19.

The chain uses TRBV7-8 and TRBJ1-1, with a weak D call TRBD1 (6 bases). V lost 5 bases, J lost 10 bases, and 11 bases lay in between. The CDR3 has 11 amino acids. The germline gives CDR1 SGHVS, CDR2 FQNEAQ. The CDR3, as DNA: TGTGCCAGCAGCCCTCAGGGGAGAGCTTTCTTT. It specifies CASSPQGRAFF.

V gene TRBV5-1 combines with J gene TRBJ2-1; D remains unclear. In germline, CDR1 is SGHRS, CDR2 YFSETQ. CDR3 length: 13 amino acids. The ends were cut back, 0 bases at V and 7 bases at J, with 8 bases in the middle. CDR3 bases: TGCGCCAGCAGCTTGGGATCAGGAAATGAGCAGTTCTTC. Protein product: CASSLGSGNEQFF.

This chain joins TRBV7-9 and TRBJ1-3; D gene uncertain. CDR3 length: 14 residues. The V end lost 6 bases, the J end lost 0 bases, and 9 bases lay between the germline ends. The germline V gene has CDR1 SEHNR and CDR2 FQNEAQ (reference sequence). In DNA, the CDR3 is TGTGCCAGCAGACCGACTATCTCTGGAAACACCATATATTTT. It is translated as CASRPTISGNTIYF.

This rearrangement joins TRBV5-4 to TRBJ1-3; no reliable D call. Trimming left V 2 bases short and J 1 base short, with 4 bases between. The V gene's germline CDR1 is SGHNT and CDR2 YYREEE (reference sequence). The CDR3 sequence is 13 residues long. The CDR3 nucleotides read TGTGCCAGCAGCTTCCAGTCTGGAAACACCATATATTTT. It translates to CASSFQSGNTIYF.

The J gene is TRBJ1-2, the V gene TRBV2; D may be TRBD1 (6 bases). The CDR3 runs 14 residues. Germline V gives CDR1 SNHLY, CDR2 FYNNEI. Trimming took off 4 bases at V and 0 bases at J, with 9 bases between the two ends. The CDR3 coding sequence is TGTGCCAGCAGTGGAGGGGGATCTAACTATGGCTACACCTTC. As protein: CASSGGGSNYGYTF.

The V gene is TRBV27, the J gene TRBJ1-2, with 9 bases aligning to TRBD1. V was pared by 0 bases and J by 8 bases, with 7 bases of the junction left unmatched. The CDR3 extends over 15 amino acids. CDR1 is MNHEY, CDR2 SMNVEV, per germline (reference sequence). The CDR3 sequence: CASSLSPNRGQGYTF. CDR3 nucleotide sequence: TGTGCCAGCAGTTTATCGCCCAACAGGGGGCAGGGCTACACCTTC.

The chain couples TRBV19 to TRBJ2-1; a weak D match, TRBD1 (5 bases). The germline gives CDR1 LNHDA, CDR2 SQIVND (reference sequence). The CDR3 is 14 residues long. Trimming shortened V by 6 bases and J by 10 bases, and 19 bases separated the two germline ends. CDR3 nucleotide sequence: TGTGCCAGTAGCCCATATGATCAGGGTGGCGAGCAGTTCTTC. It translates to CASSPYDQGGEQFF.

The chain couples TRBV2 to TRBJ1-6, with 7 bases fitting TRBD1. The CDR3 runs 17 residues. CDR1 and CDR2 (germline): SNHLY, FYNNEI. With 2 bases clipped from V and 0 bases from J, the junction kept 4 bases outside the gene matches. This chain's CDR3 is CASSEMTGSSYNSPLHF. CDR3 coding DNA: TGTGCCAGCAGTGAAATGACAGGGAGCTCCTATAATTCACCCCTCCACTTT.

The V gene is TRBV11-1, the J gene TRBJ1-1; 7 bases map to TRBD1. CDR1 and CDR2 (germline): SGHAT, FQDESV (reference sequence). V shed 5 bases and J 4 bases; nucleotides not matched to a gene: 10. There are 15 residues in the CDR3. CDR3 coding DNA: TGTGCCAGCAGCAAACGAACAGGGGTGGGCACTGAAGCTTTCTTT. Its protein product is CASSKRTGVGTEAFF.

V gene TRBV10-3 combines with J gene TRBJ1-6; TRBD1 is a possible D gene (6 bases). The CDR3 covers 15 residues. Trimming took off 4 bases at V and 3 bases at J, with 10 bases between the two ends. The germline V gene encodes CDR1 ENHRY and CDR2 SYGVKD. CDR3: CAISGSGDYNSPLHF. In DNA, the CDR3 is TGTGCCATCAGTGGATCAGGGGACTATAATTCACCCCTCCACTTT.

The chain recombines TRBV6-2 or TRBV6-3 with TRBJ2-3; a possible D gene is TRBD2 (6 bases). Germline V gene data show CDR1 as MNHEY and CDR2 as SVGEGT. The length of the CDR3 is 13 residues. With 6 bases removed from V and 6 bases from J, the gap between germline ends came to 13 bases. In nucleotides, the CDR3 is TGTGCCAGCAGCCTTGGGAGGTCGGATACGCAGTATTTT. This encodes CASSLGRSDTQYF.

The genes are TRBV18 and TRBJ2-6, with D uncertain. Germline V lookup: CDR1 KGHSH, CDR2 LQKENI. V dropped 1 base and J dropped 4 bases, with 23 bases sitting between them. CDR3 length: 20 amino acids. The CDR3 sequence: CASSPLHRLAPSLGANVLTF. In DNA, the CDR3 is TGTGCCAGCTCACCACTACACCGCTTAGCCCCCTCTCTGGGGGCCAACGTCCTGACTTTC.

V usage is TRBV5-6 and J usage is TRBJ2-7; 10 bases align to TRBD1. The CDR3 is 13 amino acids. In germline, CDR1 is SGHDT, CDR2 YYEEEE. Trimming took 4 bases from V and 7 from J; bases not matched to a gene: 5. Written as DNA, the CDR3 is TGTGCCAGCAGCGGGACAGGGGCGCGGGAGCAGTACTTC. It specifies CASSGTGAREQYF.